This T cell receptor (beta chain) was identified during a study of cytomegalovirus exposure and HLA in healthy donors. Study conclusions and caveats: A later analysis linked a missense DCLRE1C variant to TCR beta V- and J-gene trimming.

Regarding this clone: The antigen remains undetermined.

V gave up 3 bases and J gave up 2 bases; unmatched junction bases: 5. Germline assignment: CDR1 SGHRS and CDR2 YFSETQ. This CDR3 has 15 amino acids. Primers included in the PCR were 60 Vbeta and 13 Jbeta primers. The assay was immunoSEQ multiplex PCR, and TCRdb's table has in-frame clones only and misses some. The sample has 70,000 to 90,000 clones; the top ten hold 3% to 4%. What was sequenced was PBMCs. The clonotype comes from a man aged 18 to 29 in good health and CMV-seropositive. The rearrangement links TRBV5-1 to TRBJ2-1; 7 bases fit TRBD1. The CDR3 DNA reads as TGCGCCAGCAGCTATACAGGGGCCCCCTACAATGAGCAGTTCTTC. It translates to CASSYTGAPYNEQFF.